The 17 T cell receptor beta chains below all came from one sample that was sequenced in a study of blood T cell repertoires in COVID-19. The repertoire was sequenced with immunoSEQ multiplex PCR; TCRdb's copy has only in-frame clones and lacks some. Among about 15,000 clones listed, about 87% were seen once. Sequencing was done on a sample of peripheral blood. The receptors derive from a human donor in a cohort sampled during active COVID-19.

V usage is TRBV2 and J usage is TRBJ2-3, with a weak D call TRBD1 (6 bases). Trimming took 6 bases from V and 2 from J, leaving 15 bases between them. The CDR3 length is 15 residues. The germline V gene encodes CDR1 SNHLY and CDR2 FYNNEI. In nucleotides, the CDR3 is TGTGCCAGCAGAAAACAGGGATTAGACACAGATACGCAGTATTTT. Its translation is CASRKQGLDTDTQYF.

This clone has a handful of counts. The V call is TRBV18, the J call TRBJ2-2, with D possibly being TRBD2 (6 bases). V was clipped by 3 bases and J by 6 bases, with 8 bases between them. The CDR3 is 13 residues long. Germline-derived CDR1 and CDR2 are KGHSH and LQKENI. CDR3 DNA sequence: TGTGCCAGCTCACCGGGACTGGCCGGGGAGCTGTTTTTT. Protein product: CASSPGLAGELFF.

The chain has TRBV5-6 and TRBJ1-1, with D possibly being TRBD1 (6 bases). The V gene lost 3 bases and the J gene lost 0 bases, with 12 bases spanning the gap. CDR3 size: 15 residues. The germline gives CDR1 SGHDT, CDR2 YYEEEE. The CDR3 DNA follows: TGTGCCAGCAGCTCCGACAGGTTTCTGAACACTGAAGCTTTCTTT. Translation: CASSSDRFLNTEAFF.

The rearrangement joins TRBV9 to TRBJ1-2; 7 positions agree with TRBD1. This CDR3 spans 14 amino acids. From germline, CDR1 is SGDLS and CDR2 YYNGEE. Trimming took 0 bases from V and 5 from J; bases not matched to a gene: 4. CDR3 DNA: TGTGCCAGCAGCGTAGCCGGGACAGCTTATGGCTACACCTTC. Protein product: CASSVAGTAYGYTF.

CDR3 residues: CASGGRGYGYTF. The CDR3 bases are TGTGCCAGCGGAGGGAGGGGCTATGGCTACACCTTC. The chain couples TRBV6-5 to TRBJ1-2; D perhaps matches TRBD1 (5 bases). V was pared by 8 bases and J by 4 bases, with 11 bases between. CDR3 length: 12 residues. Germline CDR1 and CDR2: MNHEY and SVGAGI.

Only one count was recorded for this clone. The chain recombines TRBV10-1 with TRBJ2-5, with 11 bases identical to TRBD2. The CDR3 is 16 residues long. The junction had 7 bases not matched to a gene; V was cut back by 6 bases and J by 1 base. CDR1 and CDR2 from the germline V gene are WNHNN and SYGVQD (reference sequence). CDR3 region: CASSGGLAGGQETQYF. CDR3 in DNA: TGCGCCAGCAGCGGGGGGCTAGCGGGAGGCCAAGAGACCCAGTACTTC.

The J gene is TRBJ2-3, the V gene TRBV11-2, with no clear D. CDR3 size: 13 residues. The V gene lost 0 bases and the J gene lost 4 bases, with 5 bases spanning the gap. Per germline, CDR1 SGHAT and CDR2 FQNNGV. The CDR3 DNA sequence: TGTGCCAGCAGCTTAGATCGGTCAGATACGCAGTATTTT. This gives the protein CASSLDRSDTQYF.

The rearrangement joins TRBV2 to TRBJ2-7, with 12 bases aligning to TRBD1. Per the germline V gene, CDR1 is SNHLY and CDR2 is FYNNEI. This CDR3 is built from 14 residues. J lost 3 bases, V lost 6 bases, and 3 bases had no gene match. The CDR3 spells CASRGTGGRYEQYF. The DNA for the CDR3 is TGTGCCAGCAGGGGGACAGGGGGCCGCTACGAGCAGTACTTC.

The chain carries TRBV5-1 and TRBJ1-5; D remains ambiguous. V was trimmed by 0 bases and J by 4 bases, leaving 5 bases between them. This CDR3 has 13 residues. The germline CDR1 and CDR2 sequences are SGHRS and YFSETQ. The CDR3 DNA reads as TGCGCCAGCAGCTTGGACGGGAATCAGCCCCAGCATTTT. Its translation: CASSLDGNQPQHF.

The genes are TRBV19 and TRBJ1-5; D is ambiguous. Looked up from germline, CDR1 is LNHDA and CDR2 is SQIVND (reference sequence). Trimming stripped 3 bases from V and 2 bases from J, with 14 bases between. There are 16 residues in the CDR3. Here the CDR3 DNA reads TGTGCCAGTAGTATCGAAGGCGGCAGCCGCAATCAGCCCCAGCATTTT. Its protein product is CASSIEGGSRNQPQHF. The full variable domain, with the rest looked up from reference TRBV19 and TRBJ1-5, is DGGITQSPKYLFRKEGQNVTLSCEQNLNHDAMYWYRQDPGQGLRLIYYSQIVNDFQKGDIAEGYSVSREKKESFPLTVTSAQKNPTAFYLCASSIEGGSRNQPQHFGDGTRLSIL.

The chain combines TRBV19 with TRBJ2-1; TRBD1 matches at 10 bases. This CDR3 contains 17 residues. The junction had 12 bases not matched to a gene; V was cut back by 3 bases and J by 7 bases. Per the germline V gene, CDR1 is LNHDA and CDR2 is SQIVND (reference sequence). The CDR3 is CASSMDIRDRGINEQFF. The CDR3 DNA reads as TGTGCCAGTAGTATGGATATCCGGGACAGGGGCATAAATGAGCAGTTCTTC.

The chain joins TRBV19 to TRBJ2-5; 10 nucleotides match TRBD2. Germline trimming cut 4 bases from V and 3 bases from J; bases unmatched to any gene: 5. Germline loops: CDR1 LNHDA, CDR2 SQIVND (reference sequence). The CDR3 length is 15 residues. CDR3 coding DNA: TGTGCCAGTAGTACCGGACTAGCGGAAAAAGAGACCCAGTACTTC. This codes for CASSTGLAEKETQYF.

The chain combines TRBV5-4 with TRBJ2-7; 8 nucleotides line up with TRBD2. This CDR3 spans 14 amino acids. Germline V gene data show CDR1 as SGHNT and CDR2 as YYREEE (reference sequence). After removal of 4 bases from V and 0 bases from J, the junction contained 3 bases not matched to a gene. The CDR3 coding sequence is TGTGCCAGCAGCCGCGGGGGGAGCTCCTACGAGCAGTACTTC. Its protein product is CASSRGGSSYEQYF.

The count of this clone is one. The CDR3 region is CASSEGSSGANVLTF. The CDR3 DNA reads as TGCGCCAGCAGTGAGGGCAGCTCTGGGGCCAACGTCCTGACTTTC. The chain is built from TRBV10-1 and TRBJ2-6; no clear D. Per germline, CDR1 WNHNN and CDR2 SYGVQD (reference sequence). Deletions cut 2 bases from V and 0 bases from J, with 5 bases between. The CDR3 totals 15 residues.

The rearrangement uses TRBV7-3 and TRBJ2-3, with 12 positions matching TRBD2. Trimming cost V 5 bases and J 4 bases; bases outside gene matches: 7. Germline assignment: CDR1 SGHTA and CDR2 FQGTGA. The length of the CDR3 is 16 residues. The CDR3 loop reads CASSPLAGGQSDTQYF. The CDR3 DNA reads TGTGCCAGCAGCCCCCTAGCGGGAGGGCAGTCAGATACGCAGTATTTT.

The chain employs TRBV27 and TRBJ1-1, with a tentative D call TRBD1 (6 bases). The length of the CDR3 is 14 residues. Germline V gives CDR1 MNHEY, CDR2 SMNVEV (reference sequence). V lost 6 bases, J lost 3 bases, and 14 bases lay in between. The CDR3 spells CASRNQGFDTEAFF. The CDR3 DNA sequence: TGTGCCAGCAGGAACCAGGGGTTTGACACTGAAGCTTTCTTT.

The CDR3 protein is CASSRGQGKYYGYTF. Here the CDR3 DNA reads TGTGCCAGCAGCCGAGGACAGGGGAAGTACTATGGCTACACCTTC. The gene calls are TRBV28 and TRBJ1-2, with 9 bases identical to TRBD1. V lost 6 bases, J lost 3 bases, and 8 bases stayed unmatched. The CDR3 is made up of 15 amino acids. Germline V lookup: CDR1 MDHEN, CDR2 SYDVKM.